The 32 T cell receptor beta chains listed next were all sequenced from one sample in a study of blood T cell repertoires in COVID-19. Using immunoSEQ multiplex PCR, the repertoire was profiled, and TCRdb retains in-frame clones only, with some absent. The sample lists 300,000 to 500,000 clones; roughly 88% were seen once. The source material was PBMCs or T cells enriched from blood (not recorded which). Source of these receptors: a woman aged 25 to 39 with acute COVID-19.

The chain uses TRBV6-5 and TRBJ1-4; tentatively, D is TRBD1 (6 bases). Deletions cut 7 bases from V and 6 bases from J, with 12 bases between. There are 13 residues in the CDR3. The V gene's germline CDR1 is MNHEY and CDR2 SVGAGI. The CDR3 reads CASMSRGDEKLFF. In nucleotides, the CDR3 is TGTGCCAGCATGTCCAGGGGAGATGAAAAACTGTTTTTT.

The chain carries TRBV5-6 and TRBJ1-4; D unclear. V was shortened by 1 base and J by 7 bases, with 8 bases between the two germline ends. CDR3 length: 13 residues. From germline, CDR1 is SGHDT and CDR2 YYEEEE. The CDR3 nucleotides read TGTGCCAGCAGCTTGTTAGGGAGTGAAAAACTGTTTTTT. Its protein product is CASSLLGSEKLFF.

The V gene is TRBV6-5, the J gene TRBJ1-6, with 7 nucleotides matching TRBD1. The CDR3 is 14 residues long. With V trimmed by 2 bases and J by 7 bases, 2 bases remained unmatched. Germline loops: CDR1 MNHEY, CDR2 SVGAGI. The CDR3 DNA reads TGTGCCAGCAGTTACCGGGACAGCAATTCACCCCTCCACTTT. It codes for CASSYRDSNSPLHF.

The V gene is TRBV15, the J gene TRBJ2-1; 11 nucleotides line up with TRBD2. This CDR3 is 18 amino acids long. Germline CDR1 is LNHNV and CDR2 is YYDKDF (reference sequence). J gave up 3 bases and V 0 bases, and 7 bases lay outside the gene matches. The CDR3 spells CATSRDASGGTYYNEQFF. The CDR3 DNA sequence: TGTGCCACCAGCAGAGATGCTAGCGGGGGGACCTACTACAATGAGCAGTTCTTC.

The chain joins TRBV5-1 to TRBJ2-7; TRBD1 matches at 9 bases. This CDR3 comprises 16 residues. CDR1 and CDR2 from the germline V gene are SGHRS and YFSETQ. V lost 0 bases, J lost 5 bases, and 9 bases stayed unmatched. CDR3 nucleotides: TGCGCCAGCAGCTTGGGTTACCCGGGACAGGGTCACGAGCAGTACTTC. Translation: CASSLGYPGQGHEQYF. Complete variable domain (other parts from reference TRBV5-1 and TRBJ2-7): KAGVTQTPRYLIKTRGQQVTLSCSPISGHRSVSWYQQTPGQGLQFLFEYFSETQRNKGNFPGRFSGRQFSNSRSEMNVSTLELGDSALYLCASSLGYPGQGHEQYFGPGTRLTVT.

The chain carries TRBV5-6 and TRBJ1-1; D is ambiguous. Germline V gives CDR1 SGHDT, CDR2 YYEEEE. V dropped 0 bases and J dropped 6 bases, with 18 bases sitting between them. The CDR3 has 16 residues. CDR3 sequence: CASSLAERAYFAEAFF. CDR3 nucleotides: TGTGCCAGCAGCTTGGCCGAGAGGGCATATTTCGCTGAAGCTTTCTTT. Based on the CDR3 plus reference TRBV5-6 and TRBJ1-1, the full variable domain is DAGVTQSPTHLIKTRGQQVTLRCSPKSGHDTVSWYQQALGQGPQFIFQYYEEEERQRGNFPDRFSGHQFPNYSSELNVNALLLGDSALYLCASSLAERAYFAEAFFGQGTRLTVV.

This chain uses TRBV18 with TRBJ1-4; D is perhaps TRBD1 (5 bases). The CDR3 sequence is 17 residues long. V shed 1 base and J shed 8 bases, with 20 bases lying between them. CDR1 and CDR2 (germline): KGHSH, LQKENI. The CDR3 spells CASSPQKPGPGWEKLFF. The CDR3 nucleotides read TGTGCCAGCTCACCACAAAAACCCGGGCCAGGGTGGGAAAAACTGTTTTTT.

The chain has TRBV11-2 and TRBJ2-7; 8 bases align to TRBD2. Germline CDR1 is SGHAT and CDR2 is FQNNGV. Trimming cost V 0 bases and J 7 bases; bases outside gene matches: 5. This CDR3 is built from 14 residues. The CDR3 loop is CASSLDGLADEQYF. As DNA, the CDR3 is TGTGCCAGCAGCTTAGATGGACTAGCTGATGAGCAGTACTTC.

The chain joins TRBV5-1 to TRBJ2-2; 8 bases fit TRBD2. CDR3 length: 17 residues. Germline lookup yields CDR1 SGHRS and CDR2 YFSETQ. Losses at the gene ends were 1 base for V and 5 bases for J; bases not matched to a gene: 10. The CDR3 here is CASSLLMSGGLTGELFF. DNA for the CDR3: TGCGCCAGCAGCTTGCTTATGAGCGGGGGCCTTACCGGGGAGCTGTTTTTT.

The chain employs TRBV24-1 and TRBJ1-1, with 8 bases matching TRBD1. The V segment lost 10 bases and the J segment 3 bases; nucleotides outside the gene matches: 9. This CDR3 comprises 14 residues. The germline V gene has CDR1 KGHDR and CDR2 SFDVKD. CDR3 coding DNA: TGTGCCACAGGAACCGGGACAGGCTACACTGAAGCTTTCTTT. Protein product: CATGTGTGYTEAFF.

This chain links TRBV19 with TRBJ2-7; 9 bases agree with TRBD1. Germline lookup yields CDR1 LNHDA and CDR2 SQIVND (reference sequence). The J segment lost 1 base and the V segment lost 3 bases, leaving 4 bases of the junction unmatched. The CDR3 spans 15 residues. CDR3 coding DNA: TGTGCCAGTAGTATTCAGACAGGGGGGTCCTACGAGCAGTACTTC. It yields the protein CASSIQTGGSYEQYF.

The gene calls are TRBV11-2 and TRBJ2-7; weak D call: TRBD2 (6 bases). Germline-derived CDR1 and CDR2 are SGHAT and FQNNGV. The V end lost 4 bases, the J end lost 3 bases, and 10 bases lay between the germline ends. CDR3 length: 13 amino acids. The CDR3 here is CASSWGGVYEQYF. The CDR3 DNA is TGTGCCAGCAGCTGGGGCGGGGTCTACGAGCAGTACTTC. The full variable domain, completed using reference TRBV11-2 and TRBJ2-7, is EAGVAQSPRYKIIEKRQSVAFWCNPISGHATLYWYQQILGQGPKLLIQFQNNGVVDDSQLPKDRFSAERLKGVDSTLKIQPAKLEDSAVYLCASSWGGVYEQYFGPGTRLTVT.

The chain employs TRBV3-1 (or the pseudogene TRBV3-2) and TRBJ1-2; D unresolved. V shed 0 bases and J shed 4 bases, with 12 bases lying between them. The CDR3 covers 15 residues. In germline, CDR1 is LGHDT, CDR2 YNNKEL (reference sequence). The CDR3 sequence: CASSQDWGARYGYTF. The CDR3 coding sequence is TGTGCCAGCAGCCAAGATTGGGGAGCCCGCTATGGCTACACCTTC.

The chain carries TRBV6-5 and TRBJ2-3; maybe TRBD1 (5 bases). The ends were cut back, 7 bases at V and 2 bases at J, with 13 bases in the middle. CDR3 size: 14 residues. The V gene's germline CDR1 is MNHEY and CDR2 SVGAGI. DNA for the CDR3: TGTGCCAGCAAATGGGGCCGATTCACAGATACGCAGTATTTT. It codes for CASKWGRFTDTQYF.

This chain links TRBV5-6 with TRBJ1-5; 7 nucleotides agree with TRBD1. V was clipped by 4 bases and J by 3 bases; unmatched bases: 4. The CDR3 contains 14 residues. Germline V gene sequence: CDR1 SGHDT, CDR2 YYEEEE. The DNA for the CDR3 is TGTGCCAGCAGCCGGGGACAGTTCAATCAGCCCCAGCATTTT. This encodes CASSRGQFNQPQHF.

The chain carries TRBV28 and TRBJ1-5, with 10 bases lining up with TRBD1. After removal of 5 bases from V and 4 bases from J, the junction contained 5 bases not matched to a gene. This CDR3 has 15 amino acids. Germline V lookup: CDR1 MDHEN, CDR2 SYDVKM. The DNA for the CDR3 is TGTGCCAGCAGTCCCCGGACAGGGGGTAATCAGCCCCAGCATTTT. Protein product: CASSPRTGGNQPQHF.

This chain links TRBV10-1 with TRBJ1-1, with D maybe TRBD1 (6 bases). CDR3 length equals 14 residues. Trimming took 3 bases from V and 1 from J, leaving 9 bases between them. Per the germline V gene, CDR1 is WNHNN and CDR2 is SYGVQD (reference sequence). In DNA, the CDR3 is TGCGCCAGCAGTGATAGGACAGCGAACACTGAAGCTTTCTTT. Translation gives CASSDRTANTEAFF.

The genes are TRBV2 and TRBJ2-5; perhaps TRBD2 as D (6 bases). Trimming removed 4 bases at V and 2 bases at J, with 23 bases between. The CDR3 is 18 amino acids. Germline CDR1 is SNHLY and CDR2 is FYNNEI. The CDR3 sequence is CASSGGDYRRGPQETQYF. CDR3 in DNA: TGTGCCAGCAGTGGGGGTGACTATCGGCGGGGACCACAAGAGACCCAGTACTTC.

The chain links TRBV11-2 to TRBJ2-7; 7 bases fit TRBD1. The CDR3 is 14 residues long. Germline V gene sequence: CDR1 SGHAT, CDR2 FQNNGV. Germline trimming cut 5 bases from V and 5 bases from J; bases unmatched to any gene: 9. CDR3 DNA: TGTGCCAGCAGCACAAGGGGGCCATCGGACGAGCAGTACTTC. This codes for CASSTRGPSDEQYF.

This chain uses TRBV18 with TRBJ2-3; TRBD2 aligns across 8 bases. This CDR3 contains 15 residues. Germline loops: CDR1 KGHSH, CDR2 LQKENI. The V and J ends lost 3 bases and 2 bases, in that order; junction bases with no gene match: 4. The CDR3 spells CASSPGGGSTDTQYF. In DNA, the CDR3 is TGTGCCAGCTCACCTGGCGGGGGGTCCACAGATACGCAGTATTTT.

This clone was seen a few times. The chain carries TRBV2 and TRBJ1-1; TRBD1 agrees at 7 bases. The CDR3 contains 16 residues. The V gene's germline CDR1 is SNHLY and CDR2 FYNNEI. V was pared by 2 bases and J by 5 bases, with 11 bases of the junction left unmatched. CDR3 DNA: TGTGCCAGCAGTGAATGGGCAGGGGGGTTGGGGACTGAAGCTTTCTTT. This gives the protein CASSEWAGGLGTEAFF.

The CDR3 sequence is CAISGGRGLYGYTF. In DNA, the CDR3 is TGTGCCATCAGTGGGGGCAGGGGGCTCTATGGCTACACCTTC. The chain couples TRBV10-3 to TRBJ1-2; 8 bases fit TRBD1. The junction had 5 bases not matched to a gene; V was cut back by 4 bases and J by 4 bases. The germline V gene encodes CDR1 ENHRY and CDR2 SYGVKD. There are 14 residues in the CDR3.

The genes are TRBV25-1 and TRBJ2-2, with D perhaps matching TRBD2 (5 bases). This CDR3 is built from 13 residues. The germline V gene has CDR1 MGHDK and CDR2 SYGVNS. Trimming left V 8 bases short and J 1 base short, with 8 bases between. CDR3 DNA: TGTGCCAGCCACGGGGTGAACACCGGGGAGCTGTTTTTT. Its translation: CASHGVNTGELFF.

This clone is a singleton in its sample. The genes are TRBV4-1 and TRBJ1-2; tentative D call: TRBD1 (6 bases). Germline V lookup: CDR1 MGHRA, CDR2 YSYEKL. Trimming cost V 0 bases and J 0 bases, with 14 bases left between them. The CDR3 covers 17 residues. The CDR3 protein is CASSQEYWGQTNYGYTF. As DNA, the CDR3 is TGCGCCAGCAGCCAAGAGTATTGGGGGCAGACTAACTATGGCTACACCTTC.

This clone has only a few counts. The CDR3 loop is CASSYSIPGRNTIYF. CDR3 coding DNA: TGTGCCAGCAGTTACTCCATCCCCGGGAGAAACACCATATATTTT. The J gene is TRBJ1-3, the V gene TRBV6-2 or TRBV6-3, with D uncertain. CDR1 is MNHEY, CDR2 SVGEGT, per germline. The length of the CDR3 is 15 residues. V dropped 0 bases and J dropped 5 bases, with 11 bases sitting between them.

In nucleotides, the CDR3 is TGCAGCGTTGCCCTCCTCCCCTTGCGGGGGAACACAGATACGCAGTATTTT. Amino acid sequence: CSVALLPLRGNTDTQYF. This chain uses TRBV29-1 with TRBJ2-3; 7 nucleotides align to TRBD2. Trimming cost V 4 bases and J 2 bases; bases outside gene matches: 15. This CDR3 spans 17 amino acids. CDR1 SQVTM and CDR2 ANQGSEA come from the germline V gene.

This chain links TRBV6-4 with TRBJ1-1; 7 nucleotides align to TRBD1. The CDR3 is made up of 15 amino acids. V gave up 5 bases and J gave up 7 bases; unmatched junction bases: 13. Germline CDR1 reads MRHNA; CDR2 reads SNTAGT. CDR3 residues: CASSLSPGGLGEAFF. The CDR3 DNA sequence: TGTGCCAGCAGTCTATCGCCAGGGGGGTTGGGTGAAGCTTTCTTT.

V usage is TRBV29-1 and J usage is TRBJ2-3; tentatively, D is TRBD2 (5 bases). The CDR3 length is 14 residues. Per the germline V gene, CDR1 is SQVTM and CDR2 is ANQGSEA. V was clipped by 6 bases and J by 0 bases, with 13 bases between them. Here the CDR3 DNA reads TGCAGCGTCCGGGGATCCCATAGCACAGATACGCAGTATTTT. Translation: CSVRGSHSTDTQYF.

V and J are TRBV7-2 and TRBJ2-7; tentative D call: TRBD2 (6 bases). Germline V gene sequence: CDR1 SGHTA, CDR2 FQGNSA. The V gene lost 6 bases and the J gene lost 3 bases, with 18 bases spanning the gap. The CDR3 sequence is 15 residues long. The DNA for the CDR3 is TGTGCCAGCAGTTTCGGTTGGACCGGGGGCTACGAGCAGTACTTC. This translates into CASSFGWTGGYEQYF.

The chain couples TRBV7-2 to TRBJ2-7; 7 nucleotides align to TRBD1. The junction had 17 bases not matched to a gene; V was cut back by 4 bases and J by 11 bases. The V gene's germline CDR1 is SGHTA and CDR2 FQGNSA. The CDR3 consists of 15 residues. The CDR3 sequence is CASSSLLGDRSLEYF. The CDR3 nucleotides read TGTGCCAGCAGCTCCCTGCTTGGGGACAGAAGCTTGGAGTACTTC.

The chain employs TRBV18 and TRBJ2-7; D is ambiguous. The V gene's germline CDR1 is KGHSH and CDR2 LQKENI. Trimming cost V 6 bases and J 3 bases, with 12 bases left between them. The CDR3 runs 13 residues. The CDR3 sequence: CASSREAFYEQYF. CDR3 coding DNA: TGTGCCAGCTCCCGCGAGGCTTTCTACGAGCAGTACTTC.

The V gene is TRBV2, the J gene TRBJ1-1, with D unclear. V dropped 7 bases and J dropped 5 bases, with 14 bases sitting between them. The length of the CDR3 is 13 residues. Germline CDR1 is SNHLY and CDR2 is FYNNEI. DNA of the CDR3: TGTGCCAGCACCCAGGATACTAGAACTGAAGCTTTCTTT. Amino acids: CASTQDTRTEAFF.